Reported below is one TCR beta chain. Its target is unknown. This sample is part of a study of cytomegalovirus exposure and HLA in healthy donors. The PCR was carried out with 60 Vbeta primers and 13 Jbeta primers. Libraries were prepared by immunoSEQ multiplex PCR; TCRdb keeps only in-frame clonotypes and omits some of them. Among 130,000 or so clones listed, approximately 8.8% were seen once. Findings and limits, study-wide: TCR beta sequences reportedly predicted most subjects' HLA-A and HLA-B alleles accurately. A later analysis found most CMV-associated TCR beta chains apparently HLA-restricted. Highest at DRB1 and lowest at HLA-C, TCR association rates differed among HLA loci in a later analysis. V- and J-gene trimming of TCR beta was linked (in a later analysis) to a missense DCLRE1C variant.

Sequenced sample: PBMCs. The origin of this receptor is a middle-aged man in good health and CMV-seronegative.

CDR3 sequence (DNA): TGTGCCAGTAGTACTGTCCTGAACACTGAAGCTTTCTTT. This translates into CASSTVLNTEAFF. The gene calls are TRBV19 and TRBJ1-1; D remains unclear. The CDR3 spans 13 residues. Between the trimmed V and J ends, which lost 4 bases and 0 bases, there was a span of 6 bases. Germline-derived CDR1 and CDR2 are LNHDA and SQIVND (reference sequence).